This entry lists 32 T cell receptor beta chains sequenced from one sample in a study of T cells in Graves' hyperthyroidism and ophthalmopathy. Researchers took RNA transcripts and amplified the TCR beta CDR3 regions from them. With the HTBI primer set, the TCR CDR3 went through a first round of RT-PCR. TCRdb redid the calling of the multiplex PCR reads with MiXCR, one entry per CDR3 protein. In the table there are fewer than 250,000 distinct CDR3 sequences, approximately 23% of which are singletons. Material: blood. These receptors all stem from a woman between 35 and 50 years old with Graves' ophthalmopathy.

Many counts were recorded for this clonotype. The CDR3 nucleotides read TGTGCCAGCAGCCGGACTAGCTCATCGACCTACGAGCAGTACTTC. Protein sequence: CASSRTSSSTYEQYF. The chain uses TRBV2 and TRBJ2-7; 8 bases agree with TRBD2. The V segment lost 6 bases and the J segment 2 bases; nucleotides outside the gene matches: 9. The CDR3 totals 15 residues. The germline CDR1 and CDR2 sequences are SNHLY and FYNNEI.

This clonotype was detected a few times. The rearrangement uses TRBV3-1 and TRBJ2-7; 14 bases align to TRBD2. The CDR3 loop spans 17 amino acids. The V gene's germline CDR1 is LGHDT and CDR2 YNNKEL (reference sequence). V was clipped by 4 bases and J by 4 bases; unmatched bases: 9. CDR3 sequence (DNA): TGTGCCAGCAGCCGGGGACTAGCGGGAGTTTTAGGGTACGAGCAGTACTTC. It codes for CASSRGLAGVLGYEQYF.

This clonotype was detected many times. CDR3 sequence reads: CATEQTYEQYF. The CDR3 nucleotides are TGTGCCACGGAGCAGACCTACGAGCAGTACTTC. J is TRBJ2-7 and V is TRBV28; unclear D gene. The CDR3 contains 11 residues. Germline CDR1 is MDHEN and CDR2 is SYDVKM. Trimming took 10 bases from V and 2 from J, leaving 9 bases between them.

This clonotype came up once. J is TRBJ1-1 and V is TRBV6-1; no firm D call. The CDR3 covers 14 residues. Trimming cost V 5 bases and J 1 base, with 11 bases left between them. CDR1 is MNHNS and CDR2 is SASEGT in the germline V gene. The CDR3 nucleotides are TGTGCCAGCAGTACGGTAACAGCGAACACTGAAGCTTTCTTT. Its translation is CASSTVTANTEAFF.

This clonotype came up many times. This rearrangement joins TRBV5-1 to TRBJ2-7, with 8 nucleotides matching TRBD1. The CDR3 is made up of 15 amino acids. V lost 4 bases to trimming and J lost 2 bases; unmatched junction nucleotides: 8. Germline assignment: CDR1 SGHRS and CDR2 YFSETQ. The CDR3: CASSLGDRNPYEQYF. CDR3 in DNA: TGCGCCAGCAGCCTGGGGGACAGGAATCCCTACGAGCAGTACTTC.

This rearrangement joins TRBV6-5 to TRBJ1-6; D unclear. The CDR3 length is 14 residues. Germline CDR1 is MNHEY and CDR2 is SVGAGI. Between the trimmed V and J ends, which lost 4 bases and 8 bases, there was a span of 12 bases. The CDR3: CASSLMGNDSPLHF. Written as DNA, the CDR3 is TGTGCCAGCAGTTTAATGGGAAACGATTCACCCCTCCACTTT.

This clonotype was counted many times. The chain couples TRBV29-1 to TRBJ1-1, with 7 bases fitting TRBD1. The germline V gene has CDR1 SQVTM and CDR2 ANQGSEA. The CDR3 spans 14 residues. Trimming removed 2 bases from V and 1 base from J; junction bases left unmatched: 4. The CDR3 loop is CSVERGTANTEAFF. The CDR3 bases are TGCAGCGTTGAAAGAGGGACAGCGAACACTGAAGCTTTCTTT.

In its sample, this clonotype was seen many times. The rearrangement uses TRBV29-1 and TRBJ1-1; unclear D gene. V was shortened by 7 bases and J by 2 bases, with 17 bases between the two germline ends. The CDR3 has 14 residues. From germline, CDR1 is SQVTM and CDR2 ANQGSEA. The chain's CDR3 is CSGIERPLNTEAFF. The CDR3, as DNA: TGCAGCGGAATTGAGAGACCGCTTAACACTGAAGCTTTCTTT. The full variable domain, rest sourced from reference TRBV29-1 and TRBJ1-1, is SAVISQKPSRDICQRGTSLTIQCQVDSQVTMMFWYRQQPGQSLTLIATANQGSEATYESGFVIDKFPISRPNLTFSTLTVSNMSPEDSSIYLCSGIERPLNTEAFFGQGTRLTVV.

This clonotype was counted ten times or more. V usage is TRBV27 and J usage is TRBJ2-7, with 8 bases identical to TRBD1. The V gene's germline CDR1 is MNHEY and CDR2 SMNVEV (reference sequence). Unmatched junction bases numbered 10, after V lost 6 bases and J lost 3 bases. This CDR3 is built from 15 residues. CDR3 bases: TGTGCCAGCAGACTAGGACAGGGTACGGACTACGAGCAGTACTTC. The encoded protein is CASRLGQGTDYEQYF.

This clonotype was observed a handful of times. The gene calls are TRBV2 and TRBJ1-1; the match to TRBD1 covers 9 bases. The CDR3 has 14 amino acids. V shed 5 bases, J shed 5 bases, and the junction held 6 bases outside the gene matches. Germline V gene sequence: CDR1 SNHLY, CDR2 FYNNEI. The CDR3 protein is CASSHPGTGTEAFF. The CDR3 DNA reads as TGTGCCAGCAGTCATCCCGGGACAGGGACTGAAGCTTTCTTT. Together with reference TRBV2 and TRBJ1-1, the CDR3 gives the full variable domain: EPEVTQTPSHQVTQMGQEVILRCVPISNHLYFYWYRQILGQKVEFLVSFYNNEISEKSEIFDDQFSVERPDGSNFTLKIRSTKLEDSAMYFCASSHPGTGTEAFFGQGTRLTVV.

At least ten counts were recorded for this clonotype. The chain has TRBV2 and TRBJ1-1; no clear D. Trimming took off 6 bases at V and 8 bases at J, with 13 bases between the two ends. The CDR3 has 12 amino acids. Germline CDR1 SNHLY, CDR2 FYNNEI. The CDR3 region is CASSPYSREAFF. The CDR3 coding sequence is TGTGCCAGCAGCCCATACTCTAGGGAAGCTTTCTTT.

Many counts were recorded for this clonotype. The gene calls are TRBV27 and TRBJ2-4; the D gene is possibly TRBD2 (6 bases). The length of the CDR3 is 14 residues. Germline V lookup: CDR1 MNHEY, CDR2 SMNVEV (reference sequence). V lost 5 bases, J lost 3 bases, and 11 bases lay in between. The CDR3 protein is CASSPRRGKNIQYF. In DNA, the CDR3 is TGTGCCAGCAGTCCGCGGAGGGGCAAAAACATTCAGTACTTC.

The chain is built from TRBV7-9 and TRBJ2-7; D perhaps matches TRBD2 (5 bases). The CDR3 length is 13 residues. The germline V and J ends were trimmed by 7 bases and 0 bases, with 10 bases remaining between them. Germline CDR1 and CDR2: SEHNR and FQNEAQ (reference sequence). The CDR3, as DNA: TGTGCCAGCAACCCTCTAGCCTCCTACGAGCAGTACTTC. It yields the protein CASNPLASYEQYF.

This clonotype was seen at least ten times. The chain carries TRBV25-1 and TRBJ1-3; 11 bases agree with TRBD1. The CDR3 spans 14 residues. Trimming at V came to 6 bases and at J to 3 bases, leaving 1 base not matched to a gene. The germline V gene encodes CDR1 MGHDK and CDR2 SYGVNS. The CDR3 nucleotides read TGTGCCAGCAGGGGACAGGGGGATGGAAACACCATATATTTT. Protein sequence: CASRGQGDGNTIYF.

The sample holds many counts of this clonotype. This chain uses TRBV30 with TRBJ2-7; possible D gene TRBD2, 7 bases. Germline CDR1 reads GTSNPN; CDR2 reads SVGIG (reference sequence). V shed 7 bases and J shed 7 bases, with 20 bases lying between them. This CDR3 comprises 13 residues. DNA of the CDR3: TGTGCCTACCAAGGGGGGGTTTCGAGGGAGCAGTACTTC. Its protein is CAYQGGVSREQYF.

A few counts support this clonotype. One base away lies a much larger clone, so this may be a sequencing read error. V gene TRBV12-3 or TRBV12-4 combines with J gene TRBJ1-5; D is undetermined. There are 15 residues in the CDR3. This CDR3 reads CVSSFSGQNNQPQHF. The CDR3 bases are TGTGTCAGCAGTTTTAGCGGTCAGAACAATCAGCCCCAGCATTTT.

This clonotype was observed at least ten times. The genes are TRBV20-1 and TRBJ2-2; tentative D call: TRBD1 (6 bases). CDR3 size: 14 residues. V was clipped by 1 base and J by 3 bases, with 9 bases between them. CDR1 is DFQATT and CDR2 is SNEGSKA in the germline V gene (reference sequence). The CDR3 DNA reads as TGCAGTGCTAGAGCGGACAGACACACCGGGGAGCTGTTTTTT. Translated: CSARADRHTGELFF.

The chain has TRBV7-6 and TRBJ2-7; 7 bases map to TRBD2. CDR1 is SGHVS and CDR2 is FNYEAQ in the germline V gene. After removal of 4 bases from V and 6 bases from J, the junction contained 12 bases not matched to a gene. This CDR3 contains 15 residues. The CDR3 loop reads CASSSTASGIGEQYF. CDR3 sequence (DNA): TGTGCCAGCAGCTCAACCGCGAGCGGGATAGGCGAGCAGTACTTC.

This clonotype was observed at least ten times. The genes are TRBV7-2 and TRBJ2-5; TRBD2 agrees at 9 bases. The CDR3 is 15 amino acids. Germline V gene data show CDR1 as SGHTA and CDR2 as FQGNSA. J gave up 5 bases and V 3 bases, and 7 bases lay outside the gene matches. CDR3: CASSLGGRAGETQYF. CDR3 in DNA: TGTGCCAGCAGCTTGGGCGGGAGGGCCGGGGAGACCCAGTACTTC.

The DNA of the CDR3 is TGTGCCACCAGTGATCGTACCCGGGTAGAGAACTATGGCTACACCTTC. It codes for CATSDRTRVENYGYTF. V is TRBV24-1 and J is TRBJ1-2; D unresolved. This CDR3 contains 16 residues. Per the germline V gene, CDR1 is KGHDR and CDR2 is SFDVKD. V lost 3 bases and J 2 bases, leaving 15 bases between the germline ends.

This clonotype was detected many times. The J gene is TRBJ1-1, the V gene TRBV27; the D gene is possibly TRBD1 (6 bases). The CDR3 extends over 16 amino acids. V was clipped by 6 bases and J by 1 base, with 18 bases between them. CDR1 is MNHEY and CDR2 is SMNVEV in the germline V gene (reference sequence). CDR3 coding DNA: TGTGCCAGCAGAGGAGTGGGAAGGGGGTGGAACACTGAAGCTTTCTTT. It encodes CASRGVGRGWNTEAFF.

This clonotype was detected many times. In DNA, the CDR3 is TGCAGTGTCCGTCCCAGCTCCTACGAGCAGTACTTC. Translation gives CSVRPSSYEQYF. The genes are TRBV20-1 and TRBJ2-7, with D unclear. The CDR3 is made up of 12 amino acids. Germline-derived CDR1 and CDR2 are DFQATT and SNEGSKA (reference sequence). The V end lost 7 bases, the J end lost 0 bases, and 10 bases lay between the germline ends.

This clonotype occurred once. The V and J genes are TRBV10-3 and TRBJ2-5; D is uncertain. From germline, CDR1 is ENHRY and CDR2 SYGVKD. This CDR3 is 13 amino acids long. Deletions cut 0 bases from V and 0 bases from J, with 2 bases between. CDR3 sequence reads: CAISESNQETQYF. The CDR3 nucleotides are TGTGCCATCAGTGAGTCGAACCAAGAGACCCAGTACTTC.

This clonotype was detected ten times or more. This chain joins TRBV28 and TRBJ1-5; D uncertain. Trimming left V 7 bases short and J 3 bases short, with 13 bases between. From germline, CDR1 is MDHEN and CDR2 SYDVKM. This CDR3 is built from 14 residues. CDR3: CASTKRRANQPQHF. The CDR3 DNA reads as TGTGCCAGCACCAAACGCCGGGCCAATCAGCCCCAGCATTTT.

The table lists this clonotype with many counts. This chain joins TRBV2 and TRBJ2-7; a weak D match, TRBD1 (6 bases). V shed 5 bases and J shed 4 bases, with 21 bases lying between them. Germline CDR1 and CDR2: SNHLY and FYNNEI. This CDR3 contains 16 residues. The CDR3 nucleotides read TGTGCCAGCAGTCTACACACAGGGAAGGAAGGGTACGAGCAGTACTTC. Its translation: CASSLHTGKEGYEQYF.

This clonotype came up a few times. The J gene is TRBJ2-5, the V gene TRBV6-2 or TRBV6-3; TRBD2 agrees at 13 bases. The CDR3 length is 17 residues. Germline V gene data show CDR1 as MNHEY and CDR2 as SVGEGT. Unmatched junction bases numbered 18, after V lost 10 bases and J lost 7 bases. The CDR3 DNA reads as TGTGCCACCGGGACTAGCGGGACTCCCACTATCGCCGGGACCCAGTACTTC. It specifies CATGTSGTPTIAGTQYF.

This clonotype was seen ten or more times. This CDR3 reads CASSSPGRYGYTF. The CDR3 region has the DNA TGTGCCAGCAGTTCTCCAGGCCGCTATGGCTACACCTTC. The rearrangement joins TRBV28 to TRBJ1-2, with D uncertain. This CDR3 contains 13 residues. Trimming shortened V by 4 bases and J by 4 bases, and 10 bases separated the two germline ends. Germline assignment: CDR1 MDHEN and CDR2 SYDVKM.

The sample holds many counts of this clonotype. The V call is TRBV12-3 or TRBV12-4, the J call TRBJ2-2; 9 bases are shared with TRBD2. V was pared by 7 bases and J by 3 bases, with 6 bases of the junction left unmatched. The CDR3 is 15 residues long. For the CDR3, the DNA is TGTGCCAGCACCGAAGCGGGAGGAGACACCGGGGAGCTGTTTTTT. As protein: CASTEAGGDTGELFF.

This clonotype has ten or more counts. The chain links TRBV6-1 to TRBJ1-1, with D unclear. Germline V gives CDR1 MNHNS, CDR2 SASEGT. Trimming left V 2 bases short and J 0 bases short, with 10 bases between. The length of the CDR3 is 15 residues. CDR3 loop: CASSELEGMNTEAFF. The CDR3 coding sequence is TGTGCCAGCAGTGAATTGGAGGGCATGAACACTGAAGCTTTCTTT.

This clonotype was counted ten times or more. The V and J genes are TRBV28 and TRBJ2-7, with D possibly matching TRBD2 (5 bases). Germline V CDR1 and CDR2: MDHEN, SYDVKM. Trimming took 2 bases from V and 0 from J, leaving 11 bases between them. This CDR3 is built from 15 residues. CDR3 sequence (DNA): TGTGCCAGCAGTTTAGGCGGGCCTCCCTCCTACGAGCAGTACTTC. It codes for CASSLGGPPSYEQYF.

This clonotype was recorded at least ten times. The chain uses TRBV7-9 and TRBJ2-7, with D unclear. Trimming cost V 1 base and J 2 bases, with 6 bases left between them. Germline CDR1 and CDR2: SEHNR and FQNEAQ (reference sequence). The CDR3 runs to 13 residues. The CDR3, as DNA: TGTGCCAGCAGCTTAGACAACGCCTACGAGCAGTACTTC. Its protein is CASSLDNAYEQYF.

This clonotype came up many times. The chain employs TRBV2 and TRBJ1-1; TRBD1 matches 7 bases. This CDR3 is 13 amino acids long. From germline, CDR1 is SNHLY and CDR2 FYNNEI. Losses at the gene ends were 5 bases for V and 6 bases for J; bases not matched to a gene: 6. The DNA of the CDR3 is TGTGCCAGCAGTAGACAGGGTGTTCCTGAAGCTTTCTTT. Its translation: CASSRQGVPEAFF.